The source of this T cell receptor (beta chain) is a study of cytomegalovirus exposure and HLA in healthy donors (TCRdb year 2017). In terms of the full investigation: In an earlier analysis of approximately 640 of the donors, about 270 Gb of sequence data and 90 million to 120 million unique TCR beta sequences from some 170 million T cells were reported. The study used immunosequencing to profile the T cell repertoires of hundreds of subjects and linked those repertoires to cytomegalovirus serostatus. The study aimed to test whether cataloging public T cell receptors could reveal signatures of past pathogen exposure. Alongside the repertoire data, information on donor age, sex, ethnicity and CMV serostatus was compiled. Among some 400 genotyped donors of the cohort, an average of approximately 240,000 unique TCR beta nucleotide sequences was sequenced per donor, of which roughly 17% were non-productive. The number of typed donors differed by locus: about 629-630 for A, B, C, DRB1 and DQB1; approximately 520 for DQA1; around 610 for DPA1; and about 450 for DPB1. HLA typing included class I and class II loci at four-digit resolution. To predict cytomegalovirus infection status, the study combined high-throughput TCR immunosequencing, statistical association of individual TCRs with disease status, and machine learning. In an earlier analysis of 587 of the donors, high-throughput TCR beta sequencing was used to judge whether each TCR beta V gene segment behaved as functional or pseudogenic. In the later analysis, no new phenotypic data were used to find candidate immune exposures; instead, reliance was placed on TCR beta sequences and their occurrence across donors. Of the 300 to 450 genotyped donors, 65% to 90% fell in the genetic ancestry cluster associated with self-reported Caucasian donors. A later analysis re-analyzed previously published TCR beta repertoires from 600 to 850 donors and added high-resolution HLA genotyping to study TCR occurrence patterns. In addition to the first cohort of 666 subjects, a separate validation cohort of 130 or so different subjects was used. All discovery cohort repertoires had been generated on a single sequencing platform. Five DR-DQ haplotypes were handled as single units for association and clustering, since linkage in the cohort was strong. Roughly 290 gigabases of sequencing data and around 90 million unique TCR sequences made up an early release that covered 500 to 700 HLA-typed donors. In a later genetic analysis, genome-wide SNP genotypes for about three fifths of the roughly 670 donors were used, and that subset was treated as a discovery cohort.

Study-wide findings and limitations: A later genetic analysis reported fewer N-insertions in productive TCRs among donors in an Asian-associated ancestry cluster than the roughly 690-donor mean. According to the authors, the approach could potentially be generalized to other disease states and immunological phenotypes. In the study, 164 TCR beta chains were listed as associated with cytomegalovirus. CMV serostatus was the only immune exposure information available for the cohort. A further reported finding was that TCR beta sequences accurately predicted the HLA-A and HLA-B alleles for most subjects in the first cohort. According to a later analysis, most CMV-associated TCR beta chains appeared to be HLA-restricted, and the HLA associations seemed to be driven largely by CMV exposure. Presence/absence analyses assumed roughly uniform sequencing depth across donors, an assumption that may not hold. A few of the identified cytomegalovirus-associated TCR beta chains were confirmed in vitro to be specific for cytomegalovirus antigens. The earlier analysis of approximately 590 of the donors excluded around 17 rarely observed V segments, including chromosome 9 orphons, because counts were too low. A group of highly shared sequence variants was considered likely to be a technical artifact of the sequencing pipeline. V-gene and J-gene trimming of TCR beta chains was associated with a missense DCLRE1C variant in a later genetic analysis, and the association was replicated in an independent cohort. The classifier was reported to diagnose cytomegalovirus status with high specificity and sensitivity in both the original cohort and the validation cohort. When HLA alleles, especially DR and DQ, strongly co-occurred, attributing TCR associations to individual alleles was difficult. Broadly in line with IMGT annotations, most TCR beta V segments showed up in productive rearrangements about 90% or about 30% of the time in an earlier analysis of 450 to 600 of the donors. The 87-base-pair reads could not distinguish some IMGT-functional V segments, including TRBV6-2 and TRBV6-3, so those segments were excluded. Only TCR beta chains were sequenced in this cohort, and the absence of alpha or paired-chain data limited detectable features. Linkage disequilibrium might explain the correlated functional status among segregating V segments, but an unknown experimental factor could not be ruled out. A later analysis associated about 18,000 TCR beta sequences with specific HLA alleles at a false discovery rate of 0.05. HLA typing was unavailable for some donors at each locus, so association tests used only the typed subset. Compared with equally common non-associated chains, HLA-associated TCR beta chains in a later analysis were more clonally expanded and had lower generation probabilities. According to a later analysis, parvovirus B19, influenza, CMV and Epstein-Barr virus appeared linked to several top co-occurrence clusters. Most TCR sequences were seen in very few donors, while some public TCRs were found in many individuals. In a later analysis, TCR association rates were found to vary across HLA loci, with the most associated TCRs seen for DRB1 alleles and the fewest for HLA-C alleles.

Regarding this clone: There is no known antigen for this receptor. No base qualities exist here, and no much larger clone lies one base off it.

Measured from the cysteine to the phenylalanine, the CDR3 is 15 residues long. The retained sequence is limited to the CDR3, 45 bases, with the frame set at the first base. Via the germline V gene, CDR1 is KGHSH and CDR2 LQKENI. Trimmed from V: 0 bases; trimmed from J: 10 bases; junction bases lacking a gene match: 4. The receptor library was made with the immunoSEQ multiplex PCR assay. The multiplex PCR relied on a mix of 60 forward primers for TCR Vbeta segments and 13 reverse primers for TCR Jbeta segments. Amplification of the CDR3 region of rearranged TCR beta genes was performed with a multiplex PCR assay on genomic DNA. The amplified TCR beta libraries were sequenced on the Illumina HiSeq System as 87-base-pair reads. As for how the authors treated the data: Across the 670 or so repertoires, a later analysis counted some 81 million unique TCR beta chains, around 11 million of which were shared by at least two donors. A nearest-neighbor algorithm error-corrected the raw reads and collapsed the reads into unique sequences, merging closely related sequences to remove PCR and sequencing errors. Alignment of CDR3 sequences to IMGT reference sequences was used to assign V, D and J gene segments. Each retained sequence needed at least a six-nucleotide match to both a V gene segment and a J gene segment. Rearrangements were classified as productive when the CDR3 lacked stop codons and remained in frame with V and J, and all other rearrangements were classified as non-productive. Following IMGT convention, CDR3 was defined as the stretch from the second conserved V-encoded cysteine to the conserved J-encoded phenylalanine. In an earlier analysis of around 570 of the donors, sequences lacking an unambiguous match to a single V gene segment were excluded. An earlier analysis of some 500 of the donors classified V segments as functional when productive rearrangements were above 56.7% and as segregating when the standard deviation between donors was above 5%. To diagnose cytomegalovirus status from the catalog of TCR beta chain sequences, a statistical classification framework was built. V and J gene assignment, in a later analysis, came from comparing TCR nucleotide sequences with IMGT/GENE-DB human TR gene sequences. In a later analysis, CDR3 sequences and most-parsimonious VDJ recombination scenarios were assigned using the TCRdist pipeline. In a later analysis, each TCR beta chain was defined by its CDR3 amino acid sequence together with its V-gene family, and reads without a unique V-gene family were excluded. A later analysis removed several hundred highly shared, low-generation-probability nucleotide sequences to deal with suspected cross-contamination and a sequencing artifact. In a later analysis, a clonal expansion index for each public chain was calculated from normalized within-repertoire ranks of inferred template counts. A later analysis computed generation probabilities with a VDJ recombination model fitted to out-of-frame rearrangements, and checked the results against IGoR. In a later analysis, TCR-TCR, TCR-HLA and TCR-CMV co-occurrence was scored with hypergeometric tests, and a repertoire-size bias correction was applied to TCR pairs. In a later analysis, false discovery rates were estimated by permuting HLA or CMV assignments 20 times. In a later analysis, co-occurring TCRs were grouped with DBSCAN, and TCRdist sequence similarity was added when clustering was performed within HLA-allele-positive subsets. Repertoires with fewer than 30,000 or more than 120,000 public chains, plus five repertoires with anomalous nucleotide sharing, were excluded from co-occurrence clustering. TCRdb obtained this table from immuneACCESS and retained in-frame rearrangements with V and J assigned. These tables miss some clones; where compared with another copy, unresolved V genes account for less than half of the shortfall, and the remainder is unexplained. V and J calls and clone size follow that table, whereas D and trimming were derived from the DNA. The sample records roughly 100,000 clones, roughly 70% of which are singletons. Of the sample, under 3.5% is held by the ten largest clones.

The cohort was made up of approximately 670 healthy bone marrow donors. At the time of sampling, every cohort member was nominally healthy, though immune exposures that went unrecorded were likely present. The donor was CMV seronegative and belonged to the group of around 400 seronegative cohort members. Every donor gave a peripheral blood sample, and the peripheral blood mononuclear cells from that sample were used for TCR beta sequencing. Genomic DNA extraction from the blood cell samples was performed with the Qiagen DNeasy Blood Extraction Kit. The V and J segments used are TRBV18 and TRBJ1-6, with TRBD1 matching 9 junction bases. This TCR derives from a woman aged 45 to 65 in good health and CMV-seronegative. Sequenced material: PBMCs. The CDR3 region reads CASSPPGTGRSPLHF. The DNA sequence follows: TGTGCCAGCTCACCACCCGGGACAGGGCGATCACCCCTCCACTTT.